This TCR beta chain was identified in a study of response to subunit inactivated influenza vaccine. V shed 1 base, J shed 7 bases, and the junction held 2 bases outside the gene matches. In germline, CDR1 is SGHVS, CDR2 FQNEAQ. This CDR3 region has 15 residues. This clonotype has a handful of counts. TCRdb re-called the RT-PCR reads through MiXCR, storing one row per CDR3 protein. This sample has about 480,000 distinct CDR3 sequences; roughly 23% occur once, and the top ten carry less than 2.5%. The chain uses TRBV7-8 and TRBJ2-1; 12 nucleotides agree with TRBD2. Sequenced material: CD4+ T cells sorted from PBMCs, taken approximately 5 days after vaccination. This receptor was taken from a man aged 50 or older who received an inactivated influenza vaccine. The CDR3 reads CASSLVGTSGNEQFF. CDR3 nucleotide sequence: TGTGCCAGCAGCTTAGTAGGGACTAGCGGGAATGAGCAGTTCTTC. The full variable domain, completed using reference TRBV7-8 and TRBJ2-1, is GAGVSQSPRYKVAKRGQDVALRCDPISGHVSLFWYQQALGQGPEFLTYFQNEAQLDKSGLPSDRFFAERPEGSVSTLKIQRTQQEDSAVYLCASSLVGTSGNEQFFGPGTRLTVL.